This TCR beta chain was recorded in a study of CD8 T cells in Susac syndrome. The CDR3 spans 17 residues. Germline lookup yields CDR1 MGHRA and CDR2 YSYEKL. V lost 0 bases, J lost 0 bases, and 9 bases lay in between. Random hexamers were used to reverse transcribe an amount of roughly 0.5 to 1 ug RNA. Using its own MiXCR run on the immunoSEQ multiplex PCR reads, TCRdb lists one record per CDR3 protein. The table includes around 280,000 distinct CDR3 sequences, roughly nine tenths detected once. This clonotype originated in a human donor with multiple sclerosis. The sequenced sample was CD4+ T cells from PBMCs. V gene TRBV4-1 combines with J gene TRBJ2-6; no firm D call. CDR3 protein: CASSQDLMGSGANVLTF. CDR3 DNA: TGCGCCAGCAGCCAAGATCTTATGGGCTCTGGGGCCAACGTCCTGACTTTC.